The rows below give T cell receptor beta chains drawn from one sample of a study of Ad26.COV2.S vaccination and SARS-CoV-2 variants. Produced via immunoSEQ multiplex PCR; TCRdb's table is partial and in-frame only. The table shows about 400,000 clones, with 80% to 90% occurring only once. Here the sequenced sample was peripheral blood, taken in a trial of Ad26.COV2.S vaccine versus placebo. The receptor set was obtained from a person aged 18-65 years who received the Ad26.COV2.S COVID-19 vaccine or a placebo. CDR3s include the opening cysteine and the closing phenylalanine or tryptophan. A D gene is named only where the DNA matches it firmly. The size entry is marked missing in some rows and otherwise reads once, few, many or a size class.

clone_size j_call v_call d_call cdr3_aa cdr3_nt
once TRBJ2-4 TRBV6-5 TRBD1 CASRLGQGGKNIQYF TGTGCCAGCAGACTCGGACAGGGGGGCAAAAACATTCAGTACTTC
- TRBJ1-1 TRBV18 TRBD1 CASSPRGAKSPTEAFF TGTGCCAGCTCACCCAGGGGGGCTAAGAGCCCCACTGAAGCTTTCTTT
- TRBJ2-1 TRBV7-2 - CASSLAASSNEQFF TGTGCCAGCAGCTTAGCCGCTAGCTCCAATGAGCAGTTCTTC
once TRBJ1-1 TRBV25-1 TRBD1 CASSESAQGDTEAFF TGTGCCAGCAGTGAATCCGCGCAGGGGGACACTGAAGCTTTCTTT
once TRBJ2-3 TRBV6-1 TRBD2 CASSEGAGAHTQYF TGTGCCAGCAGTGAAGGGGCGGGAGCTCATACGCAGTATTTT
- TRBJ1-2 TRBV5-4 - CASSEGAGGLGYGYTF TGTGCCAGCAGCGAAGGTGCCGGGGGACTAGGCTATGGCTACACCTTC
few TRBJ2-7 TRBV24-1 - CATRRQYEQYF TGTGCCACCAGAAGACAGTACGAGCAGTACTTC
- TRBJ1-2 TRBV27 TRBD1 CASSLTGAVNYGYTF TGTGCCAGCAGTTTGACAGGGGCGGTTAACTATGGCTACACCTTC
- TRBJ2-1 TRBV5-4 - CASSLDGTSNEQFF TGTGCCAGCAGCTTGGATGGGACCAGCAATGAGCAGTTCTTC
- TRBJ1-2 TRBV24-1 TRBD1 CATSRDRVSGYTF TGTGCCACCAGCCGGGACAGGGTCTCTGGCTACACCTTC
- TRBJ2-1 TRBV5-4 TRBD1 CASSYYKGTENNEQFF TGTGCCAGCAGCTACTACAAAGGGACAGAAAACAATGAGCAGTTCTTC
- TRBJ1-2 TRBV2 - CASADSYGYTF TGTGCCAGCGCAGACAGCTATGGCTACACCTTC
- TRBJ2-7 TRBV6-2/TRBV6-3 - CASSATGEQYF TGTGCCAGCAGCGCGACTGGGGAGCAGTACTTC
- TRBJ2-7 TRBV6-5 - CASSYSSGHYSYEQYF TGTGCCAGCAGTTACTCGTCGGGACACTACTCCTACGAGCAGTACTTC
- TRBJ1-6 TRBV6-5 - CASSYLGFGGGSPLHF TGTGCCAGCAGTTATCTGGGTTTCGGAGGAGGGTCACCCCTCCACTTT
- TRBJ2-7 TRBV5-1 - CASRGLDAEQYF TGCGCCAGCCGGGGTCTAGATGCCGAGCAGTACTTC
- TRBJ2-7 TRBV10-3 TRBD1 CAISESAGQGAYEQYF TGTGCCATCAGTGAGTCTGCAGGACAGGGGGCCTACGAGCAGTACTTC
- TRBJ2-1 TRBV6-5 - CASSPFQEGAGEQFF TGTGCCAGCAGTCCCTTTCAGGAGGGGGCTGGAGAGCAGTTCTTC
once TRBJ2-5 TRBV12-3/TRBV12-4 - CASTVVGETQYF TGTGCCAGCACCGTAGTGGGAGAGACCCAGTACTTC
- TRBJ2-7 TRBV12-5 - CASGSTPGEQYF TGTGCTAGTGGTTCCACCCCTGGAGAGCAGTACTTC
- TRBJ1-1 TRBV30 - CAWSIFIRGRRNTEAFF TGTGCCTGGAGTATTTTCATAAGAGGCAGAAGGAACACTGAAGCTTTCTTT
- TRBJ1-3 TRBV29-1 - CSHSGAGNTIYF TGCAGCCACAGTGGAGCTGGAAACACCATATATTTT
- TRBJ1-1 TRBV19 - CASRIQGYTEAFF TGTGCCAGTAGAATACAGGGTTACACTGAAGCTTTCTTT
- TRBJ2-7 TRBV10-2 TRBD2 CASSDRGQSTRSGREYEQYF TGCGCCAGCAGTGATAGGGGACAGTCGACACGAAGCGGGAGGGAGTACGAGCAGTACTTC
- TRBJ2-7 TRBV2 TRBD1 CATSTGQGNYEQYF TGTGCCACCTCAACGGGACAGGGGAACTACGAGCAGTACTTC
- TRBJ2-5 TRBV5-1 - CASSFEGPTGTQYF TGCGCCAGCAGCTTCGAAGGACCCACCGGAACCCAGTACTTC
- TRBJ2-4 TRBV15 - CATSRDIQGIYIQYF TGTGCCACCAGCAGAGATATACAGGGAATTTACATTCAGTACTTC
- TRBJ1-2 TRBV12-3/TRBV12-4 - CASMGTVYGYTF TGTGCCAGCATGGGGACGGTATATGGCTACACCTTC
- TRBJ1-1 TRBV10-3 - CAVTDPPNTEAFF TGTGCCGTTACAGACCCCCCGAACACTGAAGCTTTCTTT
few TRBJ2-3 TRBV7-9 TRBD2 CASSSPTSGRGTQYF TGTGCCAGCAGCTCCCCGACTAGCGGGAGAGGGACGCAGTATTTT
- TRBJ2-5 TRBV7-3 - CASSLVHNQETQYF TGTGCCAGCAGCTTAGTACACAACCAAGAGACCCAGTACTTC
- TRBJ1-2 TRBV4-1 TRBD1 CASSQAPGQELYGYTF TGCGCCAGCAGCCAAGCCCCTGGACAGGAACTTTATGGCTACACCTTC
- TRBJ1-2 TRBV25-1 TRBD1 CASRFGRGNGYTF TGTGCCAGCAGATTTGGCAGGGGGAATGGCTACACCTTC
- TRBJ2-3 TRBV30 TRBD1 CAWSRQGTDTQYF TGTGCCTGGAGTCGACAGGGAACAGATACGCAGTATTTT
- TRBJ2-5 TRBV5-1 - CASSLAGWETQYF TGCGCCAGCAGCTTGGCAGGTTGGGAGACCCAGTACTTC
- TRBJ1-1 TRBV24-1 - CATSDPSRGEAFF TGTGCCACCAGTGACCCCAGCCGGGGTGAAGCTTTCTTT
- TRBJ2-1 TRBV6-5 TRBD2 CASRLAGSSAQFF TGTGCCAGTCGACTAGCGGGATCTTCGGCCCAGTTCTTC
- TRBJ1-5 TRBV24-1 - CATSDSYSNQPQHF TGTGCCACCAGTGATTCTTATAGCAATCAGCCCCAGCATTTT
- TRBJ2-7 TRBV20-1 - CSARPQDEQYF TGCAGTGCCAGGCCCCAGGACGAGCAGTACTTC
- TRBJ1-2 TRBV19 - CASSKGGAYGYTF TGTGCCAGTAGCAAAGGAGGCGCCTATGGCTACACCTTC
- TRBJ2-1 TRBV11-3 TRBD2 CASSRGLAQFF TGTGCCAGCAGCCGGGGACTAGCCCAGTTCTTC
few TRBJ2-7 TRBV4-1 - CASSQGSRGYEQYF TGCGCCAGCAGCCAAGGTTCTCGCGGATACGAGCAGTACTTC
- TRBJ2-7 TRBV27 TRBD2 CASSLGFGAGTYEQYF TGTGCCAGCAGTTTGGGTTTTGGAGCGGGGACCTACGAGCAGTACTTC
- TRBJ1-1 TRBV28 TRBD1 CASSSDRVGDTEAFF TGTGCCAGCAGTTCGGACAGGGTAGGGGACACTGAAGCTTTCTTT